This T cell receptor beta chain was recovered during a study of shared clonotypes between healthy human individuals (dated by TCRdb to about 2020). Turning to the overall study: The cohort comprised a couple of women and a few men aged 18 to 49 years. Per donor, three plates each were used for CD4 naive and CD4 memory, two for CD8 naive, and one for CD8 memory. To estimate repertoire size and how much clonotypes are shared between individuals, the study performed deep sequencing of blood TCR repertoires from roughly five healthy adults. To increase sequencing depth and limit assay-specific biases, TCR repertoire library preparation and sequencing were carried out by different laboratories using diverse techniques. Between about 0.85 and 9.5 billion PBMCs per donor were obtained by leukapheresis.

The donors were healthy, HIV-negative adults who had no recently reported acute infections or vaccinations. Only Caucasian adults living in Nashville, Tennessee, USA were represented among the donors. CD4+ T cells were enriched by magnetic negative selection; naive cells were then positively selected on CD45RA, and the negative fraction formed the memory subset. Blood was obtained by leukapheresis, after which PBMCs were separated by Ficoll-Histopaque density gradient centrifugation and cryopreserved in liquid nitrogen vapor phase. Analytical flow cytometry was used to check the purity and quantity of every magnetically sorted T cell population. Each sorted fraction had its genomic DNA isolated and then quantified by UV absorbance on a Nanodrop 2000c. TCR CDR3 regions were amplified from genomic DNA by multiplex PCR using the deep immunoSEQ assay. Extracted genomic DNA from each cell subset was distributed evenly across all wells of several immunoSEQ 96-well plates, and each plate was treated as a replicate. For sorted subsets, each replicate PCR was loaded with about 0.2 ug genomic DNA, equivalent to 30,000 or so T cell genomes. The purified libraries were quantified using a Qubit 3.0 fluorometer, sized with a Bioanalyzer 2100, and then quantified again using the KAPA Library Quantification kit. A separate single-read 150-cycle Illumina NextSeq 550 flow cell was used to sequence each immunoSEQ 96-well plate. The original pipeline was this. The immunoSEQ output contained only junctional sequences without quality scores, so filtering could not match that applied to full-length reads. Sequences were annotated with PyIR, a Python wrapper for IgBLAST v1.9, and V/J genes and CDR3 were assigned using IMGT germline references. Any read was removed if the V/J assignment was weak (E-value above 1e-6), the CDR3 was missing, or the read contained stop codons, out-of-frame junctions, or ambiguous translated residues. V3J clonotypes were defined as sequences sharing an identical inferred V gene, J gene, and CDR3 amino acid sequence. Percentage overlap between repertoires was calculated by dividing the number of shared unique clonotypes by the size of the smaller repertoire. Richness of each repertoire was evaluated using RTK rarefaction, the Chao1 estimator, and Recon v2.1 estimates of unobserved clonotypes. Generation probabilities were computed with OLGA for all TCRbeta clonotypes obtained by the gDNA method from a few donors. The immuneACCESS repertoire file appears here via TCRdb, limited to in-frame rearrangements. These files lack a portion of the clones; in checked studies, under half of the deficit traces to unresolved V genes, and the cause of the others is not known. D and trimming come from the DNA, and the V and J calls and clone size come from that table. The sample table records some 2.1 million clones; 85% to 95% of these occur just once. The top ten constitute 0.13% of the sample.

Remarks on this clone: The specificity of this receptor is unknown. Qualities for individual bases were not recorded, and no much larger clone is one base off.

Study-wide findings and limitations: Pairwise subsampling indicated that sequencing depth was expected to affect the degree of clonotype sharing among donors. Estimated clonotype richness was generally larger for naive than for memory subsets. Sharing across several donors was observed for 5% to 6.5% of naive CD4, 3.5% of naive CD8, about 2.5% of memory CD4, and roughly 0.43% of memory CD8 clonotypes. Because the study included only a small number of donors, the genetic and exposure-history diversity represented was limited. Even with the large sequencing depth, rarefaction of the sorted-subset datasets indicated that sequencing was incomplete. Sampling was restricted to blood, and TCR repertoires in tissue are likely to differ from TCR repertoires in blood. Clonotypes shared by all four sorted-subset donors showed higher generation probabilities than non-shared clonotypes.

The CDR1 and CDR2 encoded by the germline V gene are SNHLY and FYNNEI. V and J are truncated by 6 bases and 4 bases respectively, leaving an intervening sequence of 13 bases. Taken from cysteine to phenylalanine, the CDR3 has 14 residues. The kept DNA is CDR3 alone, 42 bases in frame from the first base. This receptor chain uses TRBV2 and TRBJ2-1; a tentative D call is TRBD2 (6 bases match). The specimen was naive CD4+ T cells sorted from blood. The intended sense of this specimen's cell subset or site label: CD45RA+ positively selected. The receptor's source is a man younger than 35 in good health. The CDR3: CASREGTAYNEQFF. The nucleotide sequence is given as TGTGCCAGCAGGGAGGGGACCGCATACAATGAGCAGTTCTTC.